This TCR beta chain stems from a study of blood T cell repertoires in COVID-19. Produced via immunoSEQ multiplex PCR; TCRdb's table is partial and in-frame only. The data hold about 340,000 clones, with about 92% observed a single time. This clone was counted only a few times. Sequencing was performed on PBMCs or T cells enriched from blood (not recorded which). The clonotype was recovered from a woman aged 30 to 39 who had recovered from COVID-19.

The CDR3 loop is CASSFLAGGYNEQFF. For the CDR3, the DNA is TGTGCCAGCAGTTTCCTAGCGGGGGGATACAATGAGCAGTTCTTC. This chain connects TRBV6-6 to TRBJ2-1, with TRBD2 matching 11 bases. This CDR3 region has 15 residues. Trimming removed 4 bases from V and 4 bases from J; junction bases left unmatched: 3. From germline, CDR1 is MNHNY and CDR2 SVGAGI (reference sequence).